This T cell receptor (beta chain) was observed in a study of T cell repertoires in cytomegalovirus infection. This clonotype was picked up a small number of times. What it binds is unknown. Whole-study results and caveats: The study found HLA-C-restricted CMV-specific TCR beta clonotypes dominating the ex vivo response.

The CDR3 runs 12 residues. V was cut by 3 bases and J by 7 bases, with 6 bases left in between. Germline V gene sequence: CDR1 SGHTA, CDR2 FQGNSA. TCRdb ran MiXCR on the reads and lists one entry per CDR3 protein. Among 570,000 or so distinct CDR3 sequences listed, around 40% were seen once. The sequence derives from a human donor in good health (CMV status not recorded). Some clones in this sample may be carry-over from other donors' samples. The V gene is TRBV7-2, the J gene TRBJ2-2; unclear D gene. The specimen was cultured PBMCs, collected from culture after CMV antigen stimulation. CDR3 loop: CASSLWRGELFF. The CDR3 DNA sequence: TGTGCCAGCAGCTTGTGGCGCGGGGAGCTGTTTTTT.